This is a list of T cell receptor beta chains from one sample in a study of cytomegalovirus exposure and HLA in healthy donors. Sequencing was performed with immunoSEQ multiplex PCR; in TCRdb, only in-frame clones are kept and a portion is missing. The sample lists approximately 190,000 clones, approximately 82% occurring once. The sample was PBMCs. All receptors derive from a man aged 40-50 years in good health and CMV-seropositive. Both conserved end residues are part of each CDR3.

V	J	CDR3
TRBV6-1	NA	CASRSSGEQYF
TRBV9	TRBJ1-4	CASSVDGGSEKLFF
TRBV7-6	TRBJ2-2	CASSLVFGQGGTGELFF
TRBV15	TRBJ2-1	CATSRTSLATSYNEQFF
TRBV5-8	TRBJ2-5	CASSLILAGGQETQYF
TRBV27	TRBJ1-3	CASSKGQGASGGNTIYF
TRBV5-4	TRBJ2-7	CASSPTGDEQYF
TRBV27	TRBJ2-7	CASSLSGLAGGSYEQYF
TRBV7-2	TRBJ1-1	CASSLPHVDRGRMNTEAFF
TRBV30	TRBJ2-2	CASPDSLNTGELFF
TRBV11-2	TRBJ2-5	CASSLMARPQAGSKQYF
TRBV18	TRBJ2-7	CASQPAGGSYEQYF
TRBV6-6	TRBJ2-1	CASSPQGSIYNEQFF
TRBV4-1	TRBJ2-5	CASSQGGVPETQYF
TRBV5-1	TRBJ2-5	CASSLQGGGETQYF
TRBV29-1	TRBJ2-7	CSVDGRDEQYF
TRBV28	TRBJ1-5	CASLGGGINQPQHF
TRBV28	TRBJ1-1	CASSYRGGLGTEAFF
TRBV5-1	TRBJ1-2	CASSRGEVGYGYTF
TRBV11-1	TRBJ2-7	CASSRGLDEQYF
TRBV4-3	TRBJ2-2	CASSQLLGGGANTGELFF
TRBV28	TRBJ2-7	CASSLVPTSGYEQYF